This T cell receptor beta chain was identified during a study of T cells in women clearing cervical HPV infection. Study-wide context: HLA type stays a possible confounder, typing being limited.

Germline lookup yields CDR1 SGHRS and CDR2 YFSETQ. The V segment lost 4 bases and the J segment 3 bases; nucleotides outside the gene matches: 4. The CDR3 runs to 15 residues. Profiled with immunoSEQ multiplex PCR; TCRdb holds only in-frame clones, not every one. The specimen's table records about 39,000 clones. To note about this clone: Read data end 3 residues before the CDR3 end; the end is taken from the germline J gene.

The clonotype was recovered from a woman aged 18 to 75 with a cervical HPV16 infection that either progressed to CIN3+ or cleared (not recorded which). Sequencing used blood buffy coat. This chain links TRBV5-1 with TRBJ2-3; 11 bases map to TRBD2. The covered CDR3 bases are TGCGCCAGCAGCCTCCGACTAGCGGGGACAGATACG. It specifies CASSLRLAGTDT. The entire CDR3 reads CASSLRLAGTDTQYF. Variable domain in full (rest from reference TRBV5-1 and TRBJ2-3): KAGVTQTPRYLIKTRGQQVTLSCSPISGHRSVSWYQQTPGQGLQFLFEYFSETQRNKGNFPGRFSGRQFSNSRSEMNVSTLELGDSALYLCASSLRLAGTDTQYFGPGTRLTVL.